One sample yielded the 4 T cell receptor beta chains listed below, sequenced in a study of blood T cells in healthy people across ages. PCR was performed a second time for about 6 to 12 cycles using a sample-barcoded 5' primer and a J-beta primer mix. In TCRdb, the 5' RACE reads were re-called with MiXCR into one record per CDR3 protein. Here the sample spans roughly 650,000 distinct CDR3 sequences, about 30% being singletons. Sequenced sample: blood. These receptors were taken from a woman older than 75 in good health.

J is TRBJ1-2 and V is TRBV28; no firm D call. V was cut by 7 bases and J by 5 bases, with 17 bases left in between. CDR1 MDHEN and CDR2 SYDVKM come from the germline V gene. This CDR3 region has 14 residues. CDR3 coding DNA: TGTGCCAGCACCATCGGAGGCAGAATTTATGGCTACACCTTC. It is translated as CASTIGGRIYGYTF.

This clonotype has more than one count but fewer than ten. A clone one base away is much larger, so this may be a read error. V and J are TRBV7-2 and TRBJ2-7, with a tentative D call TRBD1 (5 bases). The CDR3 spans 15 residues. Per the germline V gene, CDR1 is SGHTA and CDR2 is FQGNSA. CDR3 DNA: TGTGCCAGCAGCTATGGGTTGGGCAGGGCCTATGAGCAGTACTTC. This gives the protein CASSYGLGRAYEQYF.

The rearrangement links TRBV5-1 to TRBJ1-1, with D unclear. CDR3 size: 16 residues. Germline V gives CDR1 SGHRS, CDR2 YFSETQ. V gave up 4 bases and J gave up 1 base, with 17 bases separating them. CDR3 bases: TGCGCCAGCAGCGATTTGCAGGCCGTTCCGAACACTGAAGCTTTCTTT. Translated, it gives CASSDLQAVPNTEAFF.

In its sample, this clonotype was seen once. This rearrangement joins TRBV9 to TRBJ2-1; D unresolved. CDR3 length: 15 residues. Trimming shortened V by 2 bases and J by 7 bases, and 16 bases separated the two germline ends. The germline V gene encodes CDR1 SGDLS and CDR2 YYNGEE. CDR3 loop: CASSVGWGSENEQFF. The CDR3 nucleotides read TGTGCCAGCAGCGTTGGATGGGGTTCGGAAAATGAGCAGTTCTTC.